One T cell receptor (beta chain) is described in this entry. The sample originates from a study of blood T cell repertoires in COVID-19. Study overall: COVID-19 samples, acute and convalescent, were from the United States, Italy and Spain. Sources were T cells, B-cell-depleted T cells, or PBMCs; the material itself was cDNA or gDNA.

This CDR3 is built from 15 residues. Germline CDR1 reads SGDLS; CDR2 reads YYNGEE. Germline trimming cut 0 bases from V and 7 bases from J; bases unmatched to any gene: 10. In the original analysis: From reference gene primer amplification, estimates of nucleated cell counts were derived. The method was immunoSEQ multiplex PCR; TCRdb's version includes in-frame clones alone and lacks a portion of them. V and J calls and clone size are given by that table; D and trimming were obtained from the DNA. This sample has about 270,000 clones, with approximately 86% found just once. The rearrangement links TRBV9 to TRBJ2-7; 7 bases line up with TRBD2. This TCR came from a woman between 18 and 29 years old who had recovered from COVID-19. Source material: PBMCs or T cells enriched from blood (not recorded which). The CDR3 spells CASSVAEGGRREQYF. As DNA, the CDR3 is TGTGCCAGCAGCGTAGCGGAGGGAGGGAGAAGGGAGCAGTACTTC.